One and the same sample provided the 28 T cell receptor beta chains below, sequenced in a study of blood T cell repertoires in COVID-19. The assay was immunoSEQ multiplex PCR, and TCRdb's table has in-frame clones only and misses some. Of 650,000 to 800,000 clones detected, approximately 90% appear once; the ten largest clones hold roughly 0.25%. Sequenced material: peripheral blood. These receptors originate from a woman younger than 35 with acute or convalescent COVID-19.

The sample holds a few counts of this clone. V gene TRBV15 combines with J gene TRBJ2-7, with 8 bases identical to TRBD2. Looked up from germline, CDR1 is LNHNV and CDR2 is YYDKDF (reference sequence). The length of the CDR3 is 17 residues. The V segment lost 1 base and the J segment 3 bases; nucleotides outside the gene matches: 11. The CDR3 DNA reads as TGTGCCACCAGCAGAGGGTTGGTAGCGGGGAGGGACTACGAGCAGTACTTC. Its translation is CATSRGLVAGRDYEQYF.

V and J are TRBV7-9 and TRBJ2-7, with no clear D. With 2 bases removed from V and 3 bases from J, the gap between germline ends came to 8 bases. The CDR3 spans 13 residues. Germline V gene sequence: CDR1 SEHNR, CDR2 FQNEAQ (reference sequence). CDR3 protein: CASSLSGGYEQYF. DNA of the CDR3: TGTGCCAGCAGCTTATCCGGCGGCTACGAGCAGTACTTC. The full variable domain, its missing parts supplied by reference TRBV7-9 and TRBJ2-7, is DTGVSQNPRHKITKRGQNVTFRCDPISEHNRLYWYRQTLGQGPEFLTYFQNEAQLEKSRLLSDRFSAERPKGSFSTLEIQRTEQGDSAMYLCASSLSGGYEQYFGPGTRLTVT.

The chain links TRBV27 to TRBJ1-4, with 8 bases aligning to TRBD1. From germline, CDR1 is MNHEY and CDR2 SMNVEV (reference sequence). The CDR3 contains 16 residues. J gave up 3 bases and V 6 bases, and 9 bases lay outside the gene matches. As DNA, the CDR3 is TGTGCCAGCAGCCCCCAGGGGGCCGCGGCTAATGAAAAACTGTTTTTT. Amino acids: CASSPQGAAANEKLFF.

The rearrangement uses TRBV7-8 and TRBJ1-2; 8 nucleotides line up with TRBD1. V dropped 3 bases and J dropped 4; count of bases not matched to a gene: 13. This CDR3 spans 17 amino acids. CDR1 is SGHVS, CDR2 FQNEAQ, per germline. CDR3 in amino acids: CASSFVGTGSRGYGYTF. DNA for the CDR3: TGTGCCAGCAGCTTTGTGGGGACAGGCTCCAGGGGCTATGGCTACACCTTC.

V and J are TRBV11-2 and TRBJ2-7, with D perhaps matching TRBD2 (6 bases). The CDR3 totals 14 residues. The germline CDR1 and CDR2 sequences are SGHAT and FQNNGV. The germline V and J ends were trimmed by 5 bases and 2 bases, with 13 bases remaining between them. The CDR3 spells CASSAGTQTYEQYF. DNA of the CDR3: TGTGCCAGCAGCGCCGGGACTCAGACCTACGAGCAGTACTTC. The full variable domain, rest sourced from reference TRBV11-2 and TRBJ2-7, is EAGVAQSPRYKIIEKRQSVAFWCNPISGHATLYWYQQILGQGPKLLIQFQNNGVVDDSQLPKDRFSAERLKGVDSTLKIQPAKLEDSAVYLCASSAGTQTYEQYFGPGTRLTVT.

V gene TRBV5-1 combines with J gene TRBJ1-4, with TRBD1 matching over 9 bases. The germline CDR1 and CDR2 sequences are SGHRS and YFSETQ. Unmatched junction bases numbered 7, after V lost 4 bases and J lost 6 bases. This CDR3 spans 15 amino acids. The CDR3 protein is CASSAPGQGDEKLFF. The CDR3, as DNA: TGCGCCAGCAGCGCACCGGGACAGGGTGATGAAAAACTGTTTTTT.

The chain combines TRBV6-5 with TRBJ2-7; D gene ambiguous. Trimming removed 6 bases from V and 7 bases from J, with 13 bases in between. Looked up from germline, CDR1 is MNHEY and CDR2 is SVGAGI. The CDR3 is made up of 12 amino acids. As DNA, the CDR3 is TGTGCCAGCAGCAACGGAGTCGGGGAGCAGTACTTC. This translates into CASSNGVGEQYF.

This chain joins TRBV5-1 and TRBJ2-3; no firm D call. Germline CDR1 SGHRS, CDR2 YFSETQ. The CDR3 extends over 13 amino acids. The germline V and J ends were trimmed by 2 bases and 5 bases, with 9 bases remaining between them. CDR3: CASSFLDLDTQYF. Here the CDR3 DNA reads TGCGCCAGCAGCTTCCTCGACTTAGATACGCAGTATTTT.

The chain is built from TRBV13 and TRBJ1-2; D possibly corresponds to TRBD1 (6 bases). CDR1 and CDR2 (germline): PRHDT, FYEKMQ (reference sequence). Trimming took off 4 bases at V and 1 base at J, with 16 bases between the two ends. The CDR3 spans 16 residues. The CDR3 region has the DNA TGTGCCAGCAGCTCGGACAGCGTCGGACTTAACTATGGCTACACCTTC. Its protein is CASSSDSVGLNYGYTF.

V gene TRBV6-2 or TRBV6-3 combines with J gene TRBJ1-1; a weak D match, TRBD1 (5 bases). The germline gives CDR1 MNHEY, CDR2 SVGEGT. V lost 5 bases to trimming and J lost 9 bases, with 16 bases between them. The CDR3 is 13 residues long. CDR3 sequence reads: CASSRRGGAQAFF. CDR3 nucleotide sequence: TGTGCCAGCAGTCGGAGGGGCGGTGCCCAAGCTTTCTTT.

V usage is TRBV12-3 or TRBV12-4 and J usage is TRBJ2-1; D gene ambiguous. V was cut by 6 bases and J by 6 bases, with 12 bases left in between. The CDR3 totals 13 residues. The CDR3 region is CASRPRYFNEQFF. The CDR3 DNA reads TGTGCCAGCAGACCAAGATACTTCAATGAGCAGTTCTTC.

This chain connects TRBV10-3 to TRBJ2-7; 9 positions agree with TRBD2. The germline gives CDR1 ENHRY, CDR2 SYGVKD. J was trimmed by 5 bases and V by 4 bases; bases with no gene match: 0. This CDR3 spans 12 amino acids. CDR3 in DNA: TGTGCCATCAGTGGGACTAGCGACGAGCAGTACTTC. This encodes CAISGTSDEQYF.

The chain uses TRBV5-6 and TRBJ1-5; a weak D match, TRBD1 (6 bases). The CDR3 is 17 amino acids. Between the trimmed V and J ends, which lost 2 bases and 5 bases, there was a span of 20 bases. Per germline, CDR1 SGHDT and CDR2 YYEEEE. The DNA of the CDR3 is TGTGCCAGCAGCTTCCCGCCCCACAGGGCTAATTATCAGCCCCAGCATTTT. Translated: CASSFPPHRANYQPQHF. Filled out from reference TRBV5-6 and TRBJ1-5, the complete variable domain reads DAGVTQSPTHLIKTRGQQVTLRCSPKSGHDTVSWYQQALGQGPQFIFQYYEEEERQRGNFPDRFSGHQFPNYSSELNVNALLLGDSALYLCASSFPPHRANYQPQHFGDGTRLSIL.

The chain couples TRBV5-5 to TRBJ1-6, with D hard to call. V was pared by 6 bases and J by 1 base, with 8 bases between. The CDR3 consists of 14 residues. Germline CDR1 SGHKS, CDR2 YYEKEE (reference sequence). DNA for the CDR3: TGTGCCAGCAACCGGGATTCCTATAATTCACCCCTCCACTTT. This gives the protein CASNRDSYNSPLHF.

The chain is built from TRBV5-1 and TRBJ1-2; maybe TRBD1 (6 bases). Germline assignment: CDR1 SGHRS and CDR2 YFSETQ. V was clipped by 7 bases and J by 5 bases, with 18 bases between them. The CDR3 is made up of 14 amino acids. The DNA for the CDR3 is TGCGCCAGCGGCCTAGACAGGATAGAGTATGGCTACACCTTC. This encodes CASGLDRIEYGYTF.

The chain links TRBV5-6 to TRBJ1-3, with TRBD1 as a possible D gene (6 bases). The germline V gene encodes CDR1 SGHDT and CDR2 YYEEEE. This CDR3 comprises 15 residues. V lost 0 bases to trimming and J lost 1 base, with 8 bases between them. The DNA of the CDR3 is TGTGCCAGCAGCTTGGGACAGGCTTCTGGAAACACCATATATTTT. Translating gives CASSLGQASGNTIYF.

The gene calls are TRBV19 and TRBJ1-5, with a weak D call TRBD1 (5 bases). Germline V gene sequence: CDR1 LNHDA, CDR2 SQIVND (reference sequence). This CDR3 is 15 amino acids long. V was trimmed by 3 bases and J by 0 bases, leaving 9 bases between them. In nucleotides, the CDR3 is TGTGCCAGTAGTATCCTACAGGTTAGCAATCAGCCCCAGCATTTT. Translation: CASSILQVSNQPQHF.

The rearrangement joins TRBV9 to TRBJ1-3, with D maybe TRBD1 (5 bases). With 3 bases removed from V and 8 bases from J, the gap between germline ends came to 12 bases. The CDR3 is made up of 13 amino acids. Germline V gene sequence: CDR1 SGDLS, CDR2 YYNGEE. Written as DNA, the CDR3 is TGTGCCAGCAGCGGGCGGGGACGGGACACCATATATTTT. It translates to CASSGRGRDTIYF.

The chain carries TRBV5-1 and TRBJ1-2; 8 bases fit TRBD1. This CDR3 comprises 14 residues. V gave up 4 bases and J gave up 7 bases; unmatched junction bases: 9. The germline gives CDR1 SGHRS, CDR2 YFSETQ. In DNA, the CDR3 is TGCGCCAGCAGCCAGACAGGGGATGCGGCTGGCTACACCTTC. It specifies CASSQTGDAAGYTF.

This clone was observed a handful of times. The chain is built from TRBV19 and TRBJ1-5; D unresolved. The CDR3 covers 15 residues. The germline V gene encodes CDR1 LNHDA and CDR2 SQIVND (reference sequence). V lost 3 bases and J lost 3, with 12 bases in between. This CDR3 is CASSIVVRNNQPQHF. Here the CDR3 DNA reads TGTGCCAGTAGTATTGTTGTCAGAAACAATCAGCCCCAGCATTTT.

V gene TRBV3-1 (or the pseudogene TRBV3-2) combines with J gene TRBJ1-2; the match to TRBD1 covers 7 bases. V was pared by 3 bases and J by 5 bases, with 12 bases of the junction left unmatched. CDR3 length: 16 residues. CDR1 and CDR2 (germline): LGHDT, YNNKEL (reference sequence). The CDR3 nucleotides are TGTGCCAGCAGCCACGACCGGGACAGCACCATTTATGGCTACACCTTC. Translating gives CASSHDRDSTIYGYTF.

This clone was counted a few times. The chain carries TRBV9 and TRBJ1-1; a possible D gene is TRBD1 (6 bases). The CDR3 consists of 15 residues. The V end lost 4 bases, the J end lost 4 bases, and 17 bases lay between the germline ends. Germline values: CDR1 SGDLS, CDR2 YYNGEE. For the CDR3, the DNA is TGTGCCAGCAGCCCCACAGGGTCCAGCGGCACTGAAGCTTTCTTT. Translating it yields CASSPTGSSGTEAFF.

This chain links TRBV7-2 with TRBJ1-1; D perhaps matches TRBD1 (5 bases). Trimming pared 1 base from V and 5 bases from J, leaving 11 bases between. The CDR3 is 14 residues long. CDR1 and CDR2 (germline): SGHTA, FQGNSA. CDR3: CASSLVQGGTEAFF. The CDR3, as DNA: TGTGCCAGCAGCTTAGTTCAGGGAGGGACTGAAGCTTTCTTT.

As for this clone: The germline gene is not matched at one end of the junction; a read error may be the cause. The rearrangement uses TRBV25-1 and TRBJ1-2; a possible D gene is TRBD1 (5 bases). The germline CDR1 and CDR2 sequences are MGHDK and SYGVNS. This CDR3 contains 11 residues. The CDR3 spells CASSGGTGSYF. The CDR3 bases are TGTGCCAGCAGTGGGGGGACTGGCTCTTACTTC.

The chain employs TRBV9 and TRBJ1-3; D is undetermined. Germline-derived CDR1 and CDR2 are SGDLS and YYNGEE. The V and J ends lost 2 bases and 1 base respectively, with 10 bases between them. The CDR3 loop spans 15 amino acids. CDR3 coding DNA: TGTGCCAGCAGCGTGCTGGGCGTATCTGGAAACACCATATATTTT. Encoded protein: CASSVLGVSGNTIYF.

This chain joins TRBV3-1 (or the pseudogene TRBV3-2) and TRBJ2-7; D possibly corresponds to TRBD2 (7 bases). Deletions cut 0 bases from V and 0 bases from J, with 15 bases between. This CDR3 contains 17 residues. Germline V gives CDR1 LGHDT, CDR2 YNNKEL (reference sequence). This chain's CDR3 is CASSQDVAGALSYEQYF. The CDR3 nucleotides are TGTGCCAGCAGCCAAGATGTGGCGGGGGCCCTCTCCTACGAGCAGTACTTC.

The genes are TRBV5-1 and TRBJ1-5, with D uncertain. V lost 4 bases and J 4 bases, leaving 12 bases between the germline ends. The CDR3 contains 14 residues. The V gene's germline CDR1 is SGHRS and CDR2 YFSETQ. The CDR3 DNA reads TGCGCCAGCAGCGAAGCCGCGGGGAATCAGCCCCAGCATTTT. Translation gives CASSEAAGNQPQHF.

CDR3 amino acids: CASSLGSAGSYNEQFF. In DNA form, the CDR3 reads TGTGCCAGCAGCTTGGGATCGGCAGGCTCCTACAATGAGCAGTTCTTC. The genes are TRBV5-4 and TRBJ2-1; D unclear. The CDR3 sequence is 16 residues long. Germline V gene sequence: CDR1 SGHNT, CDR2 YYREEE (reference sequence). The V end was cut by 0 bases, the J end by 0 bases, with 10 bases between.